The TCR beta chain described here comes from a study of T cells in Graves' hyperthyroidism and ophthalmopathy. At the level of the study: Initial diagnosis, before any treatment, was when peripheral blood was collected. The study, taken as a whole, reports: Blood samples included most of the expanded thyroid clonotypes exceeding 0.001.

No ophthalmopathy progression within 18 months constituted stable Graves' hyperthyroidism. CDR1 is MNHNS, CDR2 SASEGT, per germline. CDR3 length: 17 residues. V was pared by 5 bases and J by 0 bases, with 18 bases between. In this sample, this clonotype turned up a few times. Its cognate antigen is unknown. The TCR beta CDR3 regions underwent amplification using RNA transcripts as the source. Researchers ran a first-round RT-PCR on the TCR CDR3 using the HTBI primer set. Each CDR3 protein is one row after TCRdb ran MiXCR on the multiplex PCR reads. The data show more than 650,000 distinct CDR3 sequences, 14% seen once.

What was sequenced was blood. This chain joins TRBV6-1 and TRBJ2-3; D might be TRBD1 or TRBD2, each matching 5 bases. This TCR came from a woman younger than 35 with Graves' hyperthyroidism. For the CDR3, the DNA is TGTGCCAGCAGTATGGGACGTGTTTGGGCTAGCACAGATACGCAGTATTTT. The encoded protein is CASSMGRVWASTDTQYF.